The 11 T cell receptor beta chains below all came from one sample that was sequenced in a study of OX40 agonist ivuxolimab in advanced cancers. TCRdb keeps only in-frame clones here, not all; method: immunoSEQ multiplex PCR. The table has approximately 80,000 clones, approximately 85% seen once; the top ten hold roughly 0.66%. The sample was CD4+ or CD8+ T cells sorted from blood, taken in a trial of the OX40 agonist ivuxolimab. All receptors derive from an adult with an advanced solid tumor such as melanoma, head and neck, liver or kidney cancer.

V and J are TRBV9 and TRBJ1-3, with D unclear. This CDR3 spans 11 amino acids. CDR1 and CDR2 (germline): SGDLS, YYNGEE. V was shortened by 8 bases and J by 4 bases, with 7 bases between the two germline ends. The CDR3 DNA reads TGTGCCAGTAGAAGCGGAAACACCATATATTTT. Protein product: CASRSGNTIYF. Drawing the rest from reference TRBV9 and TRBJ1-3, the complete variable domain is DSGVTQTPKHLITATGQRVTLRCSPRSGDLSVYWYQQSLDQGLQFLIQYYNGEERAKGNILERFSAQQFPDLHSELNLSSLELGDSALYFCASRSGNTIYFGEGSWLTVV.

This clone was observed a single time. The genes are TRBV5-4 and TRBJ2-7; D gene unclear. With 0 bases removed from V and 6 bases from J, the gap between germline ends came to 10 bases. The CDR3 loop spans 13 amino acids. The germline V gene has CDR1 SGHNT and CDR2 YYREEE (reference sequence). The chain's CDR3 is CASSLAGPAEQYF. The CDR3 bases are TGTGCCAGCAGCTTGGCAGGTCCAGCCGAGCAGTACTTC.

This chain links TRBV4-2 with TRBJ2-5, with 12 bases fitting TRBD2. The J segment lost 2 bases and the V segment lost 0 bases, leaving 7 bases of the junction unmatched. Germline V CDR1 and CDR2: LGHNA, YNFKEQ. The CDR3 spans 18 residues. The CDR3 DNA reads TGTGCCAGCAGCCAAGATCCCCCCGGACTAGCGGGGCAAGAGACCCAGTACTTC. It is translated as CASSQDPPGLAGQETQYF.

This clone was observed a single time. The chain employs TRBV11-2 and TRBJ2-3, with 12 nucleotides matching TRBD2. V dropped 1 base and J dropped 3; count of bases not matched to a gene: 5. Germline CDR1 and CDR2: SGHAT and FQNNGV. The CDR3 has 17 amino acids. The CDR3 sequence is CASSLGLAGALTDTQYF. The DNA of the CDR3 is TGTGCCAGCAGCTTAGGACTAGCGGGGGCCCTGACAGATACGCAGTATTTT.

The J gene is TRBJ1-4, the V gene TRBV2; D call uncertain. The CDR3 runs 15 residues. Germline-derived CDR1 and CDR2 are SNHLY and FYNNEI. V lost 7 bases, J lost 0 bases, and 12 bases lay in between. CDR3 in amino acids: CASIPSGTTNEKLFF. CDR3 nucleotide sequence: TGTGCCAGCATCCCTTCCGGGACAACTAATGAAAAACTGTTTTTT.

The chain has TRBV5-4 and TRBJ2-7, with 7 bases fitting TRBD1. V lost 4 bases, J lost 0 bases, and 7 bases stayed unmatched. From germline, CDR1 is SGHNT and CDR2 YYREEE (reference sequence). The length of the CDR3 is 15 residues. In nucleotides, the CDR3 is TGTGCCAGCAGCCGAACAGGGGCTAGCTCCTACGAGCAGTACTTC. Its protein is CASSRTGASSYEQYF. The full variable domain, in which reference TRBV5-4 and TRBJ2-7 provide the parts outside the CDR3, is ETGVTQSPTHLIKTRGQQVTLRCSSQSGHNTVSWYQQALGQGPQFIFQYYREEENGRGNFPPRFSGLQFPNYSSELNVNALELDDSALYLCASSRTGASSYEQYFGPGTRLTVT.

The J gene is TRBJ1-5, the V gene TRBV27; D gene ambiguous. The CDR3 contains 16 residues. V was trimmed by 5 bases and J by 0 bases, leaving 14 bases between them. Germline V gives CDR1 MNHEY, CDR2 SMNVEV (reference sequence). Written as DNA, the CDR3 is TGTGCCAGCAGTGCGGGGTCTATTTATAGCAATCAGCCCCAGCATTTT. Amino acid sequence: CASSAGSIYSNQPQHF.

The chain combines TRBV9 with TRBJ1-4; D is unclear. The germline V gene has CDR1 SGDLS and CDR2 YYNGEE. The CDR3 has 17 residues. With 0 bases removed from V and 0 bases from J, the gap between germline ends came to 12 bases. This CDR3 reads CASSVDSGRATNEKLFF. CDR3 DNA sequence: TGTGCCAGCAGCGTAGATTCGGGCCGCGCAACTAATGAAAAACTGTTTTTT.

The chain carries TRBV7-8 and TRBJ1-5, with D tentatively TRBD1 (6 bases). CDR1 SGHVS and CDR2 FQNEAQ come from the germline V gene. The CDR3 extends over 13 amino acids. V was clipped by 5 bases and J by 3 bases, with 8 bases between them. DNA for the CDR3: TGTGCCAGCAGCCGACAGGACAATCAGCCCCAGCATTTT. Its protein product is CASSRQDNQPQHF.

The gene calls are TRBV4-3 and TRBJ1-4; D might be TRBD1 (5 bases). The CDR3 runs 17 residues. In germline, CDR1 is LGHNA, CDR2 YSLEER. V lost 0 bases to trimming and J lost 7 bases, with 18 bases between them. The CDR3, as DNA: TGCGCCAGCAGCCAAGACTACCCACGAGGGGCTGGTGAAAAACTGTTTTTT. It codes for CASSQDYPRGAGEKLFF.

This clone was counted once. The genes are TRBV4-1 and TRBJ1-2, with 11 bases lining up with TRBD1. In germline, CDR1 is MGHRA, CDR2 YSYEKL. The CDR3 totals 17 residues. Trimming took 4 bases from V and 7 from J; bases not matched to a gene: 14. CDR3 DNA: TGCGCCAGCAGCCGAGGTATTATCGGACAGGGGGCGTTTGGCTACACCTTC. Its translation is CASSRGIIGQGAFGYTF.